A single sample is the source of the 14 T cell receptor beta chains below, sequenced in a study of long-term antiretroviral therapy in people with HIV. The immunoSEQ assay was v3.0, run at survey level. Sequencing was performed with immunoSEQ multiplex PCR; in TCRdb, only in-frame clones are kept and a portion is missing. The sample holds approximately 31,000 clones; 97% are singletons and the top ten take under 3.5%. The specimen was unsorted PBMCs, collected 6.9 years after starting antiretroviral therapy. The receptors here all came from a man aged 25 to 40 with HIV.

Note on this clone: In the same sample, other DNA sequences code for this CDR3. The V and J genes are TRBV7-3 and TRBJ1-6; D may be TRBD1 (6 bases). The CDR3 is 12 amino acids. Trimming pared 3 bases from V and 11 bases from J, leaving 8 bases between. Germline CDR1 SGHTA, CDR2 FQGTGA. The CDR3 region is CASSFKGAPLHF. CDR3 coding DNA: TGTGCCAGCAGCTTTAAGGGGGCACCCCTCCACTTT. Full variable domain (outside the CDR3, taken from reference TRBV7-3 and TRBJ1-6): GAGVSQTPSNKVTEKGKYVELRCDPISGHTALYWYRQSLGQGPEFLIYFQGTGAADDSGLPNDRFFAVRPEGSVSTLKIQRTERGDSAVYLCASSFKGAPLHFGNGTRLTVT.

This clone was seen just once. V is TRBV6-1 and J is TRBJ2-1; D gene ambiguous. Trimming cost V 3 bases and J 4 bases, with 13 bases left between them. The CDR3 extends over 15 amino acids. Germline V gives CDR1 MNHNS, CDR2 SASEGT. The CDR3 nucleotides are TGTGCCAGCAGTGAGGCACCCGGGCCGTACAATGAGCAGTTCTTC. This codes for CASSEAPGPYNEQFF.

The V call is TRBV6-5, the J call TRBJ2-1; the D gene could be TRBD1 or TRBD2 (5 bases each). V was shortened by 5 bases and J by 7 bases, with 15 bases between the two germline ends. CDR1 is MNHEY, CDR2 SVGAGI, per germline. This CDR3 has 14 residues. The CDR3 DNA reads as TGTGCCAGCAGTCGGGACGAAAGGAGTAATGAGCAGTTCTTC. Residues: CASSRDERSNEQFF.

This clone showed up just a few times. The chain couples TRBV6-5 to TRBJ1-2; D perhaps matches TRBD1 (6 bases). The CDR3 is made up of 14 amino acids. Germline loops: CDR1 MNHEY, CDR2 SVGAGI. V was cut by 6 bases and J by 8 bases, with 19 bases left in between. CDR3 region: CASSGQRASLGYTF. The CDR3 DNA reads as TGTGCCAGCAGCGGACAGCGAGCGTCCCTCGGCTACACCTTC.

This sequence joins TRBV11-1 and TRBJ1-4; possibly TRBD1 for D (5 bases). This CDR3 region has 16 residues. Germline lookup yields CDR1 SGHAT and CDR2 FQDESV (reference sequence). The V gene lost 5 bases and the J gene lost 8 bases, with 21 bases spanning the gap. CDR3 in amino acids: CASSAPGGGLREKLFF. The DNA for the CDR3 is TGTGCCAGCAGCGCTCCGGGGGGAGGTCTTCGGGAAAAACTGTTTTTT.

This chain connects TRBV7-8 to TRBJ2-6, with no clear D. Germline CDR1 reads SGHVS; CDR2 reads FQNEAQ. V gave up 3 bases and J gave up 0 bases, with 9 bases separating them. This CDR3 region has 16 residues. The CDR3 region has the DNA TGTGCCAGCAGCTTTCCCCCCCCCTCTGGGGCCAACGTCCTGACTTTC. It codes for CASSFPPPSGANVLTF.

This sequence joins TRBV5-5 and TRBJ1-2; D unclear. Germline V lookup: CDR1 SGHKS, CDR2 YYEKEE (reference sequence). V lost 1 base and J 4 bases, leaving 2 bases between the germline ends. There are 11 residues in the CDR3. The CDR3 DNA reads TGTGCCAGCAGCTTGTCCTATGGCTACACCTTC. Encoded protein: CASSLSYGYTF.

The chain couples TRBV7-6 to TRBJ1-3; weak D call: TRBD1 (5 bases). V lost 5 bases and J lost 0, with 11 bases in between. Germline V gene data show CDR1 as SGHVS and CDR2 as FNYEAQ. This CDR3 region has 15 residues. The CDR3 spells CASSLDRDSGNTIYF. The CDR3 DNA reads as TGTGCCAGCAGCCTCGACAGAGACTCTGGAAACACCATATATTTT.

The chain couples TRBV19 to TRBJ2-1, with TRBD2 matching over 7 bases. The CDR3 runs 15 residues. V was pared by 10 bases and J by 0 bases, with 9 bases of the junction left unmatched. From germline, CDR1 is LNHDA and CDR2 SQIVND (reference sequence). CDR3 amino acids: CAISGLGSSYNEQFF. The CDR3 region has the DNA TGTGCCATTTCCGGACTAGGGAGCTCCTACAATGAGCAGTTCTTC.

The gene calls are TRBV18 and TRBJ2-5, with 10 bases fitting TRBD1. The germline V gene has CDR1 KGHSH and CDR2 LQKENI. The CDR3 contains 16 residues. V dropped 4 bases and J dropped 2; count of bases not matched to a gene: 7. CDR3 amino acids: CASSLRQGADQETQYF. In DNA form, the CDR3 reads TGTGCCAGCTCACTTCGACAGGGGGCGGATCAAGAGACCCAGTACTTC.

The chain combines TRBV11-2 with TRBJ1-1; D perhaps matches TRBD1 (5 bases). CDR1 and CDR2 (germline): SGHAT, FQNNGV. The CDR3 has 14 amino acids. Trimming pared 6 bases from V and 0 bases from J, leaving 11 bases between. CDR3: CASRDPRVNTEAFF. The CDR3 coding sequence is TGTGCCAGCAGAGACCCCAGGGTGAACACTGAAGCTTTCTTT.

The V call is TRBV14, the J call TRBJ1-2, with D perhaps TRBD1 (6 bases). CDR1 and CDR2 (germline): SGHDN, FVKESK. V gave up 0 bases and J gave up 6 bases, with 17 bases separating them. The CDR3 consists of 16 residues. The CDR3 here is CASSQDARGLGHGYTF. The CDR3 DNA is TGTGCCAGCAGCCAAGATGCCCGGGGGCTTGGTCATGGCTACACCTTC.

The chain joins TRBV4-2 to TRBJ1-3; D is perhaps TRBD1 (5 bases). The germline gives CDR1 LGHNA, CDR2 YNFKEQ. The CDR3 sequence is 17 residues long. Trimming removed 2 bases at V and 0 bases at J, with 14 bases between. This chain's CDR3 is CASSQLPLGGSGNTIYF. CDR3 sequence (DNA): TGTGCCAGCAGCCAATTGCCTCTGGGGGGCTCTGGAAACACCATATATTTT.

This chain's CDR3 is CATAGPSTDTQYF. The CDR3, as DNA: TGTGCCACGGCGGGACCTAGCACAGATACGCAGTATTTT. The chain joins TRBV15 to TRBJ2-3; weak D call: TRBD2 (6 bases). V was cut by 9 bases and J by 0 bases, with 10 bases left in between. CDR1 is LNHNV and CDR2 is YYDKDF in the germline V gene (reference sequence). This CDR3 region has 13 residues.